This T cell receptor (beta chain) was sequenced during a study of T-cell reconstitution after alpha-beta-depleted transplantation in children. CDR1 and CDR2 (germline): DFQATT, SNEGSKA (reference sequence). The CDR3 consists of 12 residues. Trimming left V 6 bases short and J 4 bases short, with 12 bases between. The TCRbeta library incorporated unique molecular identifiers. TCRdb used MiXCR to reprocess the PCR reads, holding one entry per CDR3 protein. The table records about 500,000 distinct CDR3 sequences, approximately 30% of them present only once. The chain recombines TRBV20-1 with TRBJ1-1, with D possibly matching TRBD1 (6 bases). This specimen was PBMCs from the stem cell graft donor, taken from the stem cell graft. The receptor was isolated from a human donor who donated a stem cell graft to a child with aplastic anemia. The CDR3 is CSAGGAGTEAFF. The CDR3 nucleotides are TGCAGTGCGGGGGGCGCGGGCACTGAAGCTTTCTTT.